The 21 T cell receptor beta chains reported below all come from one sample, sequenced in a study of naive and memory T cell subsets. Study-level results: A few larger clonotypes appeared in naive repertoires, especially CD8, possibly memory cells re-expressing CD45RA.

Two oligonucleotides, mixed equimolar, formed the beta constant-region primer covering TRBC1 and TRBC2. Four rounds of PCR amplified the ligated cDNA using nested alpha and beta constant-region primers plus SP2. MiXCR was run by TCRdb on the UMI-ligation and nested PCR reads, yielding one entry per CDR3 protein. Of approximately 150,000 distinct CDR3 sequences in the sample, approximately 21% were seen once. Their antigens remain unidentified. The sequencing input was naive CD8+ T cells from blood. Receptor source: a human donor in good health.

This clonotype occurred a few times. The CDR3 is CASSFPKREIPDTQYF. In DNA form, the CDR3 reads TGTGCCAGCAGCTTCCCGAAGCGGGAGATCCCAGATACGCAGTATTTT. The chain has TRBV7-9 and TRBJ2-3, with 8 bases fitting TRBD2. CDR1 and CDR2 from the germline V gene are SEHNR and FQNEAQ (reference sequence). CDR3 length: 16 residues. Trimming cost V 3 bases and J 4 bases; bases outside gene matches: 9.

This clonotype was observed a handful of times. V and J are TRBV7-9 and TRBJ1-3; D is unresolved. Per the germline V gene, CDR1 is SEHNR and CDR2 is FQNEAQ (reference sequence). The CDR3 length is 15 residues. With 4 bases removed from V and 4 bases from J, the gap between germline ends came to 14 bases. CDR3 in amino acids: CASSSWAEAGNTIYF. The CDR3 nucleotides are TGTGCCAGCAGCTCTTGGGCCGAAGCGGGAAACACCATATATTTT.

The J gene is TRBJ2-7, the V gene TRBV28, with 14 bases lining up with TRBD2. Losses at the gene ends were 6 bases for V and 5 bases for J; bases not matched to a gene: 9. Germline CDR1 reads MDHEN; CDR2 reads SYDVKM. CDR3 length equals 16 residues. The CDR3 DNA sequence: TGTGCCAGCAGCTGGGGACTAGCGGGAGAAAGTAACGAGCAGTACTTC. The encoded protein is CASSWGLAGESNEQYF.

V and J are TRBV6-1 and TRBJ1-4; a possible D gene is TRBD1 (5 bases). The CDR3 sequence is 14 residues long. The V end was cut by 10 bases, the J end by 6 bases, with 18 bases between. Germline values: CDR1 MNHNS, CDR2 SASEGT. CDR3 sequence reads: CATWSRGSYEKLFF. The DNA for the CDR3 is TGTGCCACCTGGTCCCGGGGGTCATATGAAAAACTGTTTTTT.

The CDR3 reads CASSATGVKQFF. In DNA form, the CDR3 reads TGTGCCAGCAGCGCCACAGGGGTAAAGCAGTTCTTC. The rearrangement uses TRBV27 and TRBJ2-1, with 7 positions matching TRBD1. Germline CDR1 MNHEY, CDR2 SMNVEV (reference sequence). The junction had 7 bases not matched to a gene; V was cut back by 6 bases and J by 11 bases. This CDR3 has 12 amino acids.

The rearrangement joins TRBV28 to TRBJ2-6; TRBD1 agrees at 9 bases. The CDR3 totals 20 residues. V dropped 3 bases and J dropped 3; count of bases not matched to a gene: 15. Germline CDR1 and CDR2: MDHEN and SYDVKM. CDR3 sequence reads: CASSFRGQGQFSRGANVLTF. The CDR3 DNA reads TGTGCCAGCAGTTTCAGGGGACAGGGTCAATTTTCTCGTGGGGCCAACGTCCTGACTTTC.

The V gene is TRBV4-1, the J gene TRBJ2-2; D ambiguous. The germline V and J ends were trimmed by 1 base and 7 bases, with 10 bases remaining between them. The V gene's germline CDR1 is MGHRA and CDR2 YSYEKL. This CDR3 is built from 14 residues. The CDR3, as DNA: TGCGCCAGCAGCCAAGTTGGGCGTCACGGGGAGCTGTTTTTT. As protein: CASSQVGRHGELFF.

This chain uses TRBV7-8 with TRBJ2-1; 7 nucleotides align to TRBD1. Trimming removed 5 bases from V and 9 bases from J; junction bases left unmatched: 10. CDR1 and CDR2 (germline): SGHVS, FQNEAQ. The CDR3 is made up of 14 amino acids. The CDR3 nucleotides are TGTGCCAGCAGCACTTCGACAGGGTGGGGTGAGCAGTTCTTC. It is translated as CASSTSTGWGEQFF.

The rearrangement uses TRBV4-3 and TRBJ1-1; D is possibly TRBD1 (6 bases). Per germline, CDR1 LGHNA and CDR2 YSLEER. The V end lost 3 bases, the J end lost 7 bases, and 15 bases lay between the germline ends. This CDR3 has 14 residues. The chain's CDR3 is CASSHTTGPLEAFF. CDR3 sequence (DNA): TGCGCCAGCAGCCACACTACAGGGCCGCTTGAAGCTTTCTTT.

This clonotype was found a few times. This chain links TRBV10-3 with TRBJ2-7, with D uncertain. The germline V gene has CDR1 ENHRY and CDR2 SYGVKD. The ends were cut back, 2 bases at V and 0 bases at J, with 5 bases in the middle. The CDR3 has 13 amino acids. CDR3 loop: CAISETSSYEQYF. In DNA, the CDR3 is TGTGCCATCAGTGAGACCAGCTCCTACGAGCAGTACTTC.

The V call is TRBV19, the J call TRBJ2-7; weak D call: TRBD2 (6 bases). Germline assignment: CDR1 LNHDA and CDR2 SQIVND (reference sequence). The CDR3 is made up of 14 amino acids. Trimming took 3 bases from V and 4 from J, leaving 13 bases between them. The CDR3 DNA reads TGTGCCAGTAGTATGGGAGGACGTAGATACGAGCAGTACTTC. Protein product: CASSMGGRRYEQYF.

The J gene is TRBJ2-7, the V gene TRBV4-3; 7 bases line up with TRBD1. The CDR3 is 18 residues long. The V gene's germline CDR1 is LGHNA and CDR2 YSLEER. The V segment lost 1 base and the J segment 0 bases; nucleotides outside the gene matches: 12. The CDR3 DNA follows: TGCGCCAGCAGCCAAGGACTCGTGGGGACAGTGAGCTCCTACGAGCAGTACTTC. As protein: CASSQGLVGTVSSYEQYF.

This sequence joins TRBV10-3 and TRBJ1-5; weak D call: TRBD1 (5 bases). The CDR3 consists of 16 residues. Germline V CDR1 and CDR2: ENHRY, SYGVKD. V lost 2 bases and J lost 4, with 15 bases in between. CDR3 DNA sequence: TGTGCCATCAGTGAGAGCAGGGCGAACGGGAATCAGCCCCAGCATTTT. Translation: CAISESRANGNQPQHF.

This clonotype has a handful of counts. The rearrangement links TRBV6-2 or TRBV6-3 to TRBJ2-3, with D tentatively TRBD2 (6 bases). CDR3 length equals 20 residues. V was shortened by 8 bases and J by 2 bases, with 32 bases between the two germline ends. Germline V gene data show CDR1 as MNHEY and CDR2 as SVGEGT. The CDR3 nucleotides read TGTGCCAGCCCGGCTACGCCGGGAGTAGTAAAGAAGTGGCACACAGATACGCAGTATTTT. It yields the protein CASPATPGVVKKWHTDTQYF.

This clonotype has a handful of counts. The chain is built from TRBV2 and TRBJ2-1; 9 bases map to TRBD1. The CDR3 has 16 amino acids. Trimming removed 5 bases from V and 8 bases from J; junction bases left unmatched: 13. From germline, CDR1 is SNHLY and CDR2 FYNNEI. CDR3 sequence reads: CASSNTGGEVVDEQFF. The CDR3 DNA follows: TGTGCCAGCAGTAACACAGGGGGCGAGGTTGTCGATGAGCAGTTCTTC.

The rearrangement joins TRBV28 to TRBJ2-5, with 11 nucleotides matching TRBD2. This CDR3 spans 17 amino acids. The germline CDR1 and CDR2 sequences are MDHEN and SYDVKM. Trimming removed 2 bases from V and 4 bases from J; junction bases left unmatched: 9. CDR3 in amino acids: CASSLSLAGGVGETQYF. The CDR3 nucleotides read TGTGCCAGCAGTTTAAGTCTAGCGGGAGGAGTAGGAGAGACCCAGTACTTC.

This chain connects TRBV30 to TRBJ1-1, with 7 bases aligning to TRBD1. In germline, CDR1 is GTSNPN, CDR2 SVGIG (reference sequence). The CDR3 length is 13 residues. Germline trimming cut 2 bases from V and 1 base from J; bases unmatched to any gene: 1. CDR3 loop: CAWSRDRNTEAFF. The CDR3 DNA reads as TGTGCCTGGAGTCGGGACAGGAACACTGAAGCTTTCTTT.

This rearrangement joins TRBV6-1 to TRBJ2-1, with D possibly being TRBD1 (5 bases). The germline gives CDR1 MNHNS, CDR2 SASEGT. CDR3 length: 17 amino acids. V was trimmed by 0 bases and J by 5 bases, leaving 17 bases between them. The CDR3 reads CASSEAVGRVVHNEQFF. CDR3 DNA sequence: TGTGCCAGCAGTGAAGCGGTCGGCAGGGTGGTCCACAATGAGCAGTTCTTC.

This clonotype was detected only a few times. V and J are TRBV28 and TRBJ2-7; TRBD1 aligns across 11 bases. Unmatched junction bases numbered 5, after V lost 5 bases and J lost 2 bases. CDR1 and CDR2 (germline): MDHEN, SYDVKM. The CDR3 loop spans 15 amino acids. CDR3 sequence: CASSGGQGEAYEQYF. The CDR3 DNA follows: TGTGCCAGCAGTGGGGGACAGGGGGAGGCCTACGAGCAGTACTTC.

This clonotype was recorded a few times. In DNA, the CDR3 is TGTGCCATCAGATCGGGACTAGCGGGAGTTGAGGAGTACGAGCAGTACTTC. Its translation: CAIRSGLAGVEEYEQYF. The chain combines TRBV10-3 with TRBJ2-7, with 14 bases lining up with TRBD2. CDR1 ENHRY and CDR2 SYGVKD come from the germline V gene. The CDR3 is made up of 17 amino acids. The V and J ends lost 6 bases and 4 bases, in that order; junction bases with no gene match: 11.

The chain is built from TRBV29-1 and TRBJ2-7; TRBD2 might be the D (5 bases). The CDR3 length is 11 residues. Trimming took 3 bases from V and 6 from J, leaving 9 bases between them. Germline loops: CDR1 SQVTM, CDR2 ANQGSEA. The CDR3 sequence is CSVERVGEQYF. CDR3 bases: TGCAGCGTTGAGCGGGTGGGCGAGCAGTACTTC.